This is a list of T cell receptor beta chains from one sample in a study of cytomegalovirus exposure and HLA in healthy donors. Here immunoSEQ multiplex PCR was the method, and the copy in TCRdb shows in-frame clones only, minus some. The sample includes approximately 140,000 clones, approximately 91% seen only once; the top ten take around 0.5%. Sequenced input: PBMCs. These receptors came from a woman between 40 and 50 years old in good health and CMV-seronegative. Each CDR3 is given with its conserved first and last residue. A D gene is named only where the DNA matches it firmly. Only part of the rows carry a size: once, few, many, or a class if the clone is expanded.

d_gene	v_gene	abundance	j_gene	CDR3aa	CDR3nt
NA	TRBV19	NA	TRBJ1-5	CASSYAAKGNQPQHF	TGTGCCAGTAGTTATGCGGCCAAAGGCAATCAGCCCCAGCATTTT
NA	TRBV6-5	NA	TRBJ1-3	CASSYGPLSSGNTIYF	TGTGCCAGCAGTTACGGGCCGCTAAGCTCTGGAAACACCATATATTTT
NA	TRBV13	NA	TRBJ2-1	CASSLVYSEQFF	TGTGCCAGCAGCTTGGTATATAGTGAGCAGTTCTTC
TRBD1	TRBV6-1	NA	TRBJ2-1	CASSGRFGTGGYDEQFF	TGTGCCAGCAGTGGTAGATTCGGGACAGGGGGTTATGATGAGCAGTTCTTC
NA	TRBV15	NA	TRBJ2-3	CATSRDRQSTQYF	TGTGCCACCAGCAGAGATCGACAGTCGACGCAGTATTTT
TRBD1	TRBV5-1	once	TRBJ1-5	CASSRQGDQPQHF	TGCGCCAGCAGTCGACAGGGGGATCAGCCCCAGCATTTT
NA	TRBV7-8	NA	TRBJ2-3	CASSLLRGTSTDTQYF	TGTGCCAGCAGCTTATTGAGAGGGACTAGCACAGATACGCAGTATTTT
NA	TRBV7-9	NA	TRBJ1-5	CASSPDNSNQPQHF	TGTGCCAGCAGCCCTGACAATAGCAATCAGCCCCAGCATTTT
NA	TRBV7-8	NA	TRBJ1-2	CASSFRTGYGYTF	TGTGCCAGCAGCTTTAGAACAGGGTACGGCTACACCTTC
TRBD1	TRBV6-6	few	TRBJ1-4	CASSLGGPLFF	TGTGCCAGCAGCTTAGGGGGCCCACTGTTTTTT
TRBD1	TRBV5-1	once	TRBJ1-2	CASSLLEGAHYGYTF	TGCGCCAGCAGCTTACTCGAGGGGGCACACTATGGCTACACCTTC
TRBD2	TRBV7-9	NA	TRBJ2-7	CASSPWGGPQYF	TGTGCCAGCAGCCCCTGGGGGGGTCCGCAGTACTTC
TRBD1	TRBV30	NA	TRBJ1-5	CAWYRGPGQPQHF	TGTGCCTGGTACAGGGGGCCTGGGCAGCCCCAGCATTTT
TRBD1	TRBV6-1	NA	TRBJ2-1	CASRRQGGDEQFF	TGTGCCAGCAGGAGACAGGGGGGTGATGAGCAGTTCTTC
NA	TRBV28	NA	TRBJ2-3	CASSFAGQGKPSTDTQYF	TGTGCCAGCAGTTTCGCTGGGCAGGGAAAACCTAGCACAGATACGCAGTATTTT
NA	TRBV12-5	NA	TRBJ2-7	CASGLGEAGVYYEQYF	TGTGCTAGTGGTTTGGGGGAGGCAGGTGTATACTACGAGCAGTACTTC
NA	TRBV7-9	NA	TRBJ2-3	CASSFDFDPQYF	TGTGCCAGCAGCTTCGACTTCGATCCGCAGTATTTT
TRBD2	TRBV7-9	NA	TRBJ2-6	CASSWGGSGANVLTF	TGTGCCAGCAGCTGGGGAGGGTCCGGGGCCAACGTCCTGACTTTC
TRBD1	TRBV28	NA	TRBJ2-7	CASTRSGQLSYEQYF	TGTGCCAGCACCCGTTCGGGACAGCTGTCCTACGAGCAGTACTTC
TRBD1	TRBV23-1	NA	TRBJ2-7	CASSLQGVNEQYF	TGCGCCAGCAGTCTACAGGGGGTCAACGAGCAGTACTTC
TRBD2	TRBV5-1	NA	TRBJ2-3	CASSLRLADLRDTQYF	TGCGCCAGCAGCTTGAGGCTAGCGGATCTCCGGGATACGCAGTATTTT
TRBD2	TRBV12-5	NA	TRBJ2-2	CASGSPSGRANTGELFF	TGTGCTAGTGGTTCCCCTAGCGGGAGGGCCAACACCGGGGAGCTGTTTTTT
TRBD1	TRBV7-9	NA	TRBJ2-3	CASSRDREADTQYF	TGTGCCAGCAGCCGGGACAGGGAGGCAGATACGCAGTATTTT
TRBD2	TRBV10-3	NA	TRBJ2-7	CAISPTSASSYEQYF	TGTGCCATCAGCCCCACTAGCGCGAGCTCCTACGAGCAGTACTTC
NA	TRBV19	NA	TRBJ1-1	CASSVQRGVTEAFF	TGTGCCAGTAGTGTCCAACGGGGGGTCACTGAAGCTTTCTTT
NA	TRBV19	NA	TRBJ1-5	CASSASWSEPQHF	TGTGCCAGTAGTGCTAGCTGGTCGGAGCCCCAGCATTTT
TRBD1	TRBV30	NA	TRBJ2-7	CAWSSTDRGLNYEQYF	TGTGCCTGGAGTTCAACCGACAGGGGGCTGAACTACGAGCAGTACTTC
NA	TRBV7-8	NA	TRBJ2-5	CASSFLQAETQYF	TGTGCCAGCAGCTTTTTGCAGGCCGAGACCCAGTACTTC
NA	TRBV19	NA	TRBJ1-2	CASSIQTSYGYTF	TGTGCCAGTAGTATACAGACTAGCTATGGCTACACCTTC
NA	TRBV7-2	NA	TRBJ2-2	CASSSYTRTGELFF	TGTGCCAGCAGCTCGTATACAAGAACCGGGGAGCTGTTTTTT
NA	TRBV29-1	NA	TRBJ2-3	CSVGGIGTDTQYF	TGCAGCGTTGGAGGGATCGGGACAGATACGCAGTATTTT
TRBD1	TRBV9	NA	TRBJ1-4	CASSTRTGKGEKLFF	TGTGCCAGCAGCACCCGGACAGGGAAAGGTGAAAAACTGTTTTTT
NA	TRBV7-9	NA	TRBJ2-2	CSSSFWLYTGELFF	TGTTCCAGCAGCTTTTGGCTGTACACCGGGGAGCTGTTTTTT
TRBD1	TRBV6-6	NA	TRBJ1-2	CASSPQGDLNYGYTF	TGTGCCAGCAGCCCCCAGGGGGACCTTAACTATGGCTACACCTTC
NA	TRBV7-2	NA	TRBJ1-2	CASSSYRRNPEGGYTF	TGTGCCAGCAGCTCCTATCGACGGAACCCGGAGGGCGGCTACACCTTC
TRBD2	TRBV4-2	NA	TRBJ2-2	CASTPAGLAGFTGELFF	TGTGCCAGCACCCCCGCGGGACTAGCGGGATTTACCGGGGAGCTGTTTTTT